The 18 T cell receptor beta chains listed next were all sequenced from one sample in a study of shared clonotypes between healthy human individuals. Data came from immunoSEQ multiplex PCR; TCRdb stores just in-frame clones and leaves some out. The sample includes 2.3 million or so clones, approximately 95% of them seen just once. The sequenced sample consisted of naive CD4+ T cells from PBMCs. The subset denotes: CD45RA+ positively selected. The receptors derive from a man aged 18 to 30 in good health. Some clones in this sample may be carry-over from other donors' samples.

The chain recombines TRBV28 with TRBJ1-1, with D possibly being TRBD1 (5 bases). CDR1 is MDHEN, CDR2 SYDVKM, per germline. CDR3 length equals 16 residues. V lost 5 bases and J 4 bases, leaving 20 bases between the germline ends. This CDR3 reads CASSPFSSIRGTEAFF. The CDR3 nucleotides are TGTGCCAGCAGTCCATTTTCGAGTATTAGGGGCACTGAAGCTTTCTTT.

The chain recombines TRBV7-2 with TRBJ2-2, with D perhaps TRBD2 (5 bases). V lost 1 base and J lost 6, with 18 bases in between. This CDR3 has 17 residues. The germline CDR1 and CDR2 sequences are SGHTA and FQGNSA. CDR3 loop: CASSLGGRANGPGELFF. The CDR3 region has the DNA TGTGCCAGCAGCTTAGGTGGGCGGGCCAATGGCCCCGGGGAGCTGTTTTTT.

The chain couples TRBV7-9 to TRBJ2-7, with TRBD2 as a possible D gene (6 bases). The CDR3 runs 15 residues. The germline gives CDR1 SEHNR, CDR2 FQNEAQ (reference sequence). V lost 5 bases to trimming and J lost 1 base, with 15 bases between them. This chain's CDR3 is CASSAAGTHSYEQYF. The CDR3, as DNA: TGTGCCAGCAGCGCAGCCGGGACTCATTCCTACGAGCAGTACTTC.

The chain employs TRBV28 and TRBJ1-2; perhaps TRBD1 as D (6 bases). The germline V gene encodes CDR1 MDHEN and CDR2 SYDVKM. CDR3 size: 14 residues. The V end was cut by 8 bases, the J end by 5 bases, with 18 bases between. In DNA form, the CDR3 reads TGTGCCAGCGTCTCGAGGGGGTTTACTTATGGCTACACCTTC. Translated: CASVSRGFTYGYTF.

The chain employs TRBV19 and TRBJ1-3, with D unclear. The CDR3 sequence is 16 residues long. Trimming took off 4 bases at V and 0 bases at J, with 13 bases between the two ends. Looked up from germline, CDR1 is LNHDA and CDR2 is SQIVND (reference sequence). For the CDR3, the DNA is TGTGCCAGTAGTACCGTAGCGGCGGGCTCTGGAAACACCATATATTTT. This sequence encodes CASSTVAAGSGNTIYF.

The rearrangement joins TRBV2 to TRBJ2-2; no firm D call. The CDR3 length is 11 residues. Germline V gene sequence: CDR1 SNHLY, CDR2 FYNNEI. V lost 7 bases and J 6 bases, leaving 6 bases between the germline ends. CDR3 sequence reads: CASNGAGELFF. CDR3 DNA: TGTGCCAGCAACGGTGCCGGGGAGCTGTTTTTT.

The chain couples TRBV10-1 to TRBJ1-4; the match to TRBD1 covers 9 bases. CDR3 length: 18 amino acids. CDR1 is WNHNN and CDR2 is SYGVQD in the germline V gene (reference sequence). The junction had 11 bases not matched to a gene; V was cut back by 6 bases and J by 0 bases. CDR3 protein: CASRIQGAHEPTNEKLFF. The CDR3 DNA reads TGCGCCAGCAGAATACAGGGGGCACACGAACCAACTAATGAAAAACTGTTTTTT.

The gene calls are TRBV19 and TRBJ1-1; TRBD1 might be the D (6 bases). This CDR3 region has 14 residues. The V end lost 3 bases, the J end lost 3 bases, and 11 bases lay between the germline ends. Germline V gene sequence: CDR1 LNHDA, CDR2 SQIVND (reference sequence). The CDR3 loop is CASSIGGHDTEAFF. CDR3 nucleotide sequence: TGTGCCAGTAGTATCGGGGGGCATGACACTGAAGCTTTCTTT.

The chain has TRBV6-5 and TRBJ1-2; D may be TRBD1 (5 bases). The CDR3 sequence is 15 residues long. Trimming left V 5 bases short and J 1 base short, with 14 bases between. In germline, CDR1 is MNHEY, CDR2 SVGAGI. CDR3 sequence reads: CASSLRQTNNYGYTF. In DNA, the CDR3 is TGTGCCAGCAGTCTAAGACAGACAAATAACTATGGCTACACCTTC.

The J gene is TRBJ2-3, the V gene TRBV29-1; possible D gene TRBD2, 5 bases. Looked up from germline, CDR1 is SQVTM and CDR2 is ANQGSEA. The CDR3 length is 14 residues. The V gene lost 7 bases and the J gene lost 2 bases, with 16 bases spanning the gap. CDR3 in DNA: TGCAGCGGACGGACTGCCTTGTACACAGATACGCAGTATTTT. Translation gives CSGRTALYTDTQYF.

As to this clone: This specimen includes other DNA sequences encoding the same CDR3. The CDR3 bases are TGTGCCAGCAGCTTCCTAGCGGGAGCCTACGAGCAGTACTTC. This gives the protein CASSFLAGAYEQYF. This chain uses TRBV7-3 with TRBJ2-7; 10 bases agree with TRBD2. J was trimmed by 2 bases and V by 3 bases; bases with no gene match: 1. Germline V lookup: CDR1 SGHTA, CDR2 FQGTGA. This CDR3 has 14 residues. The full variable domain, with the rest looked up from reference TRBV7-3 and TRBJ2-7, is GAGVSQTPSNKVTEKGKYVELRCDPISGHTALYWYRQSLGQGPEFLIYFQGTGAADDSGLPNDRFFAVRPEGSVSTLKIQRTERGDSAVYLCASSFLAGAYEQYFGPGTRLTVT.

DNA for the CDR3: TGTGCCAGCAGCGCCCTGGTGAGCCCCACAGATACGCAGTATTTT. It is translated as CASSALVSPTDTQYF. The chain carries TRBV9 and TRBJ2-3; D is undetermined. The V end was cut by 3 bases, the J end by 2 bases, with 13 bases between. Germline CDR1 is SGDLS and CDR2 is YYNGEE. CDR3 length equals 15 residues.

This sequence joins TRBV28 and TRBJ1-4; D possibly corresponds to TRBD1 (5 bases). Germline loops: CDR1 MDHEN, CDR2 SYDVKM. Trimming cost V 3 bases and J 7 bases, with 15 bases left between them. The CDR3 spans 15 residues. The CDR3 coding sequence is TGTGCCAGCAGTTTGTTTGGCAGGGCAGGTGAAAAACTGTTTTTT. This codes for CASSLFGRAGEKLFF.

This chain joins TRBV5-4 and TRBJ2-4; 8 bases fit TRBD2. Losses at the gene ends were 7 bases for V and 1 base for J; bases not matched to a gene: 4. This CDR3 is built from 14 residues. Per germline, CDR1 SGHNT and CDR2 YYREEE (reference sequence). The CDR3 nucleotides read TGTGCCAGCGGATTAGCGGGGGCCAAAAACATTCAGTACTTC. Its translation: CASGLAGAKNIQYF.

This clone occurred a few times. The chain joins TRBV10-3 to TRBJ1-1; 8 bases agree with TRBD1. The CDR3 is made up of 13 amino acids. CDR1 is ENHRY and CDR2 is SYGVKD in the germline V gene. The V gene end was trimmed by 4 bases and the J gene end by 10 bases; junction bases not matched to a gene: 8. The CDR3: CAISAGQGSRAFF. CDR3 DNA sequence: TGTGCCATCAGTGCCGGACAGGGTTCGAGAGCTTTCTTT.

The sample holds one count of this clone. The DNA of the CDR3 is TGTGCCACCCTGCGGCGGCACGGCACAGATACGCAGTATTTT. Translated: CATLRRHGTDTQYF. V is TRBV15 and J is TRBJ2-3; D is undetermined. Trimming left V 8 bases short and J 1 base short, with 13 bases between. Germline loops: CDR1 LNHNV, CDR2 YYDKDF (reference sequence). CDR3 length equals 14 residues.

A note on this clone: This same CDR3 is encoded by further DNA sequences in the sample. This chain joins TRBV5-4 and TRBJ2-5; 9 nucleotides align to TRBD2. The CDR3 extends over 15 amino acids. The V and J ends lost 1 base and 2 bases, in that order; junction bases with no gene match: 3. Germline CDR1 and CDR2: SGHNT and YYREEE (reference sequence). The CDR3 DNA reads TGTGCCAGCAGCTTGAGGCTAGCGGGACAAGAGACCCAGTACTTC. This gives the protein CASSLRLAGQETQYF.

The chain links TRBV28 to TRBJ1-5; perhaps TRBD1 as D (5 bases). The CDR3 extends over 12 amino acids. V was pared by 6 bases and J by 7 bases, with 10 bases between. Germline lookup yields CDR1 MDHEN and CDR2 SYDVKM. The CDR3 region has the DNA TGTGCCAGCAGGGGGGATCCGCAGCCCCAGCATTTT. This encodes CASRGDPQPQHF.